Listed here are 2 T cell receptor beta chains from one sample, sequenced in a study of blood T cells in healthy people across ages. With a J-beta primer mix and a sample-barcoded 5' primer, a second PCR ran 7 to 11 cycles. TCRdb re-derived calls from the 5' RACE reads in MiXCR, one entry per CDR3 protein. In the table there are around 690,000 distinct CDR3 sequences, roughly 53% of which are singletons. The sequenced sample consisted of blood. These receptors all come from a man in his 60s in good health.

The CDR3 coding sequence is TGTGCCAGCAGCCACGGGACTAGCGGGGCGGATACGCAGTATTTT. As protein: CASSHGTSGADTQYF. The V call is TRBV11-2, the J call TRBJ2-3, with TRBD2 matching 13 bases. The CDR3 contains 15 residues. V dropped 5 bases and J dropped 6; count of bases not matched to a gene: 5. The V gene's germline CDR1 is SGHAT and CDR2 FQNNGV.

CDR3 DNA sequence: TGTGCCAGCAGCCCCCGAACATTCAATGAGCAGTTCTTC. The encoded protein is CASSPRTFNEQFF. This chain uses TRBV7-8 with TRBJ2-1; D gene uncertain. V lost 5 bases and J lost 6, with 11 bases in between. This CDR3 region has 13 residues. Germline V gives CDR1 SGHVS, CDR2 FQNEAQ.